A selection of T cell receptor beta chains follows, all from one sample in a study of cytomegalovirus exposure and HLA in healthy donors. Measured with immunoSEQ multiplex PCR; TCRdb has only the in-frame clones, and not every one. This sample has a few hundred thousand clones, with roughly 84% found just once. The sample was PBMCs. The receptors shown here come from a woman under 40 in good health and CMV-seropositive. The CDR3 runs from the conserved cysteine through the conserved F or W. A D gene is named only where the DNA matches it firmly. Clone size, where shown, is once, few, many, or a class for clones that have expanded.

j_gene,abundance,v_gene,d_gene,CDR3nt,CDR3aa
TRBJ2-7,.,TRBV29-1,.,TGCAGCGTTGGTGAGGGCCGAAAATCCTACGAGCAGTACTTC,CSVGEGRKSYEQYF
TRBJ2-7,few,TRBV2,.,TGTGCCAGCAGGGACAGAGGCTACGAGCAGTACTTC,CASRDRGYEQYF
TRBJ1-5,.,TRBV30,.,TGTGCCTGGAGTGAGACAGGCCGGGATCAGCCCCAGCATTTT,CAWSETGRDQPQHF
TRBJ2-7,.,TRBV11-2,TRBD2,TGTGCCAGCAGCTTGTGGAGGGTGAGCGGGGGTTCCTACGAGCAGTACTTC,CASSLWRVSGGSYEQYF
TRBJ2-7,few,TRBV5-1,.,TGCGCCAGCCGATTGGGAAACGAGCAGTACTTC,CASRLGNEQYF
TRBJ2-5,.,TRBV10-3,TRBD1,TGTGCCATCAGCATCGGGACAGGGGCCGTAGAGACCCAGTACTTC,CAISIGTGAVETQYF
TRBJ1-5,.,TRBV28,.,TGTGCCAGCAGTTATCCCTCTCCCCAGCATTTT,CASSYPSPQHF
TRBJ2-7,.,TRBV2,.,TGTGCCAGCACCCCTATGGGGCAGAGCTCCTACGAGCAGTACTTC,CASTPMGQSSYEQYF
TRBJ1-4,.,TRBV28,.,TGTGCCAGCAGTTTCTCTGGGGCTAATGAAAAACTGTTTTTT,CASSFSGANEKLFF
TRBJ2-5,once,TRBV11-3,TRBD1,TGTGCCAGCAGCTCACAGGGGTCGGGAGAGACCCAGTACTTC,CASSSQGSGETQYF
TRBJ2-7,.,TRBV19,.,TGTGCCAGTAGTCCCCGTTGGGGTAGCTCCTACGAGCAGTACTTC,CASSPRWGSSYEQYF
TRBJ2-7,.,TRBV14,.,TGTGCCAGCAGCCAGTACGTTGGGCAGGCCTACGAGCAGTACTTC,CASSQYVGQAYEQYF
TRBJ2-1,.,TRBV27,.,TGTGCCAGCAGTTCACCCCGAGAAGGATACAATGAGCAGTTCTTC,CASSSPREGYNEQFF
TRBJ1-5,.,TRBV19,.,TGTGCCAGTAGTATGGGAGGGGTAGGCAATCAGCCCCAGCATTTT,CASSMGGVGNQPQHF
TRBJ2-7,.,TRBV19,TRBD2,TGTGCCAGTGCCCGGACTAGCGGTCTCTACGAGCAGTACTTC,CASARTSGLYEQYF
TRBJ2-7,.,TRBV4-1,TRBD2,TGCGCCAGCAGCCTAGGACTAGCGGGAGCGGGCGAGCAGTACTTC,CASSLGLAGAGEQYF
TRBJ2-3,few,TRBV29-1,TRBD2,TGCAGCGTTGTCGGGGGGGCAACAGATACGCAGTATTTT,CSVVGGATDTQYF
TRBJ2-7,.,TRBV13,.,TGTGCCAGCAGCTGGGGAAGTTCCTCCTACGAGCAGTACTTC,CASSWGSSSYEQYF
TRBJ1-5,few,TRBV29-1,.,TGCAGCGTTTGCTCGGGGGAAAGCAATCAGCCCCAGCATTTT,CSVCSGESNQPQHF
TRBJ1-4,.,TRBV9,.,TGTGCCAGCAGCGTAGGGGTGGAAACTAATGAAAAACTGTTTTTT,CASSVGVETNEKLFF
TRBJ2-1,many,TRBV7-3,TRBD2,TGTGCCAGCAGCCCAACACTAGCGGGAGGGGCCAATGAGCAGTTCTTC,CASSPTLAGGANEQFF